One TCR beta chain is described in this entry. Its antigen is as yet unknown. The entry originates in a study of beta chain features in type 1 diabetes. Whole-study findings and limits: All four CD4+ subsets of Type 1 diabetes patients contained TCRB CDR3s that were moderately but significantly shorter.

V dropped 6 bases and J dropped 4 bases, with 15 bases sitting between them. Germline V CDR1 and CDR2: SQVTM, ANQGSEA. CDR3 size: 13 residues. Every bit of the isolated RNA underwent reverse transcription, so sequencing read expressed TCRB transcripts. The method was immunoSEQ multiplex PCR; TCRdb's version includes in-frame clones alone and lacks a portion of them. This table holds about 710,000 clones, over 12% found once. The chain links TRBV29-1 to TRBJ1-2; D may be TRBD1 (5 bases). This TCR came from a man younger than 30 with type 1 diabetes. Material: naive CD4+ T cells from blood. In DNA form, the CDR3 reads TGCAGCGTGGGGGACCTCGAGACCTATGGCTACACCTTC. Amino acids: CSVGDLETYGYTF.